This record looks at one TCR beta chain sequence and its context. The antigen is unknown. These data come from a study of cytomegalovirus exposure and HLA in healthy donors. This cohort consisted of healthy bone marrow donors. Overall study results and limits: For most TCR sequences rarity was the rule, although some public TCRs occurred in many donors. Researchers reported in a later analysis that common viral pathogens appeared linked to several top clusters. Reports showed the classifier diagnosing cytomegalovirus status with high specificity and sensitivity.

Amplification used 60 Vbeta primers and 13 Jbeta primers. Using immunoSEQ multiplex PCR, the repertoire was profiled, and TCRdb retains in-frame clones only, with some absent. This sample carries 65,000 to 70,000 clones, 85% to 90% of them seen once, and the ten largest clones take 9% to 13%. The CDR3 covers 14 residues. The trim removed 7 bases at V and 8 bases at J, leaving 9 bases unmatched. Per germline, CDR1 MNHNY and CDR2 SVGAGI (reference sequence). Sequenced sample: PBMCs. J is TRBJ1-4 and V is TRBV6-6, with TRBD1 matching 8 bases. This TCR was sampled from a woman in her twenties or thirties in good health and CMV-seropositive. DNA for the CDR3: TGTGCCAGCACAAAACAGGGGGTAGGCGAAAAACTGTTTTTT. This codes for CASTKQGVGEKLFF.